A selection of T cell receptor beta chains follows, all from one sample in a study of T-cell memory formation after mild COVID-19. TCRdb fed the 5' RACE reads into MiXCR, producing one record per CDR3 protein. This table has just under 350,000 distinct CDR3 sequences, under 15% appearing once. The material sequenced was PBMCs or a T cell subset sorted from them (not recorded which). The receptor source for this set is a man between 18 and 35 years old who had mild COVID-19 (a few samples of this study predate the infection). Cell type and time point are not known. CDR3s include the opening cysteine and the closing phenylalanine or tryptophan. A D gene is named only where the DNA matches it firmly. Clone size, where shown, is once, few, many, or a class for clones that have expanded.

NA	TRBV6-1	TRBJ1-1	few	TGTGCCAGCAGTGTGGGGGCCCCTGAAGCTTTCTTT	CASSVGAPEAFF
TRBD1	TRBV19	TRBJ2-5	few	TGTGCCAGTAGAGGCCACAGGGGACAGACCCAGTACTTC	CASRGHRGQTQYF
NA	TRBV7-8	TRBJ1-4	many	TGTGCCAGCCCAGATCGTCCCGGGGGTGAAAAACTGTTTTTT	CASPDRPGGEKLFF
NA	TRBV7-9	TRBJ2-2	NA	TGTGCCAGCAGCTTATGGGCAGCCAACACCGGGGAGCTGTTTTTT	CASSLWAANTGELFF
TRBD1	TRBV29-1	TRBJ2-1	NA	TGCAGCGTTACCCGGACAGGGGCCAATGAGCAGTTCTTC	CSVTRTGANEQFF
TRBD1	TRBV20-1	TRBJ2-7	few	TGCAGTGCTTCGGACAGGGGAAACGAGCAGTACTTC	CSASDRGNEQYF
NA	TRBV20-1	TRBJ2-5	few	TGCAGTGCCGAGATAGAGGAGGTGCGGGAGACCCAGTACTTC	CSAEIEEVRETQYF
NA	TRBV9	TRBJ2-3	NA	TGTGCCAGCAGCGTAGGAGTTAGCGGCCTCACAGATACGCAGTATTTT	CASSVGVSGLTDTQYF
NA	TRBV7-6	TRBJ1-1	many	TGTGCCAGCAGCTTAGAGGTGGGGAACACTGAAGCTTTCTTT	CASSLEVGNTEAFF
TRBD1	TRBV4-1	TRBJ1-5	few	TGCGCCAGCAGCGTACAGGGGGGGCAGCCCCAGCATTTT	CASSVQGGQPQHF
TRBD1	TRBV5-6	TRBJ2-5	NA	TGTGCCAGCAGCGTGCCGGGGACAGGGGGGGAGACCCAGTACTTC	CASSVPGTGGETQYF
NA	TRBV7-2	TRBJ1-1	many	TGTGCCAGCAGCTTATTACCAGGGGAGAACACTGAAGCTTTCTTT	CASSLLPGENTEAFF
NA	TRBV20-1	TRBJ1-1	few	TGCAGTGCTAGACTCGGAGGCGGGGGGCCTGAAGCTTTCTTT	CSARLGGGGPEAFF
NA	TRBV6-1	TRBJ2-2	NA	TGTGCCAGCAGAGACAGGACGAACACCGGGGAGCTGTTTTTT	CASRDRTNTGELFF
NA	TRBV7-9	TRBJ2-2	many	TGTGCCAGCAGCCAAGGGCTAGGAGACACCGGGGAGCTGTTTTTT	CASSQGLGDTGELFF
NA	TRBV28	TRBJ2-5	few	TGTGCCAGCAGTTCGTCGACAGGGAGGGGACAAGAGACCCAGTACTTC	CASSSSTGRGQETQYF
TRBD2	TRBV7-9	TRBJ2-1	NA	TGTGCCAGCAGCTCCGGGACTAGCGGGGGCCTCTGGGATGAGCAGTTCTTC	CASSSGTSGGLWDEQFF
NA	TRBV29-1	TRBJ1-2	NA	TGCAGCGTCGTAGGAACAGGGAGCTATGGCTACACCTTC	CSVVGTGSYGYTF
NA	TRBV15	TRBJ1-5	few	TGTGCCACCAGCAGTGGGGGAGGCAGGTATCAGCCCCAGCATTTT	CATSSGGGRYQPQHF
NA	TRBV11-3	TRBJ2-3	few	TGTGCCAGCAGCCGTCGAGACACAGATACGCAGTATTTT	CASSRRDTDTQYF
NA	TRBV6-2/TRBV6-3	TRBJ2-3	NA	TGTGCCAGCAGTCGTAGGGACACCCATTTCGGAACGCAGTATTTT	CASSRRDTHFGTQYF
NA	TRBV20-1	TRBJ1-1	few	TGCAGTGCCCGATCGGGGGATTCGAACACTGAAGCTTTCTTT	CSARSGDSNTEAFF
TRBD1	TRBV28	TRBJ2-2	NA	TGTGCCAGCAGTTACCACATACAGGGGGTTAACACCGGGGAGCTGTTTTTT	CASSYHIQGVNTGELFF
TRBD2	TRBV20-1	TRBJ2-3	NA	TGCAGTGCTAGGTTCGGCGGGGGAGGCACAGATACGCAGTATTTT	CSARFGGGGTDTQYF
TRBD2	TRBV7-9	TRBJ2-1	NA	TGTGCCAGCAGCCGGGGACTAGCGGAGGACAATGAGCAGTTCTTC	CASSRGLAEDNEQFF
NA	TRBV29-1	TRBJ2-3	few	TGCAGCGTTGAAAGGGTCATCCCTACCACGCAGTATTTT	CSVERVIPTTQYF
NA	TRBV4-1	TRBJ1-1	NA	TGCGCCAGCAGCCAAGCGGAGGGCACTGAAGCTTTCTTT	CASSQAEGTEAFF